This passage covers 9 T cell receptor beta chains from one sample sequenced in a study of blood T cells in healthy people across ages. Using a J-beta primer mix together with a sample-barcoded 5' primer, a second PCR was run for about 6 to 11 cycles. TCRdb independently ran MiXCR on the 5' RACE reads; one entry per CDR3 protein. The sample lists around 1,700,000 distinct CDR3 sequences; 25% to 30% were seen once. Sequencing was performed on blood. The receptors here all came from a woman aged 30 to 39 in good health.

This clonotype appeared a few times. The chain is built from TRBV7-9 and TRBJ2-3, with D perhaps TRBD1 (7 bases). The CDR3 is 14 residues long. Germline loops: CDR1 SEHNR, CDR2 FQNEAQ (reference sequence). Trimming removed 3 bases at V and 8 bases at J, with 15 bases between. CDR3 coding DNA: TGTGCCAGCAGCTTCCGGCAGGGGGGCGGTACGCAGTATTTT. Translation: CASSFRQGGGTQYF.

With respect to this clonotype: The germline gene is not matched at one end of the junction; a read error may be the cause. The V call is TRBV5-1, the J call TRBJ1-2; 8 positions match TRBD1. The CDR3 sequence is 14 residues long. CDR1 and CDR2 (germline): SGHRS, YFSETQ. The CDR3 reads CASSAAGGDYGCTF. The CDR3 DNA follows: TGCGCCAGCAGCGCAGCAGGGGGCGACTATGGCTGCACCTTC.

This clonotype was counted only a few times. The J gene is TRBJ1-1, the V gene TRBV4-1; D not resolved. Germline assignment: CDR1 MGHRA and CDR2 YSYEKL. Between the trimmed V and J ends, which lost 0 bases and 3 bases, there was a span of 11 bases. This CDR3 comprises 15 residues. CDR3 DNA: TGCGCCAGCAGCCAAGAGGCGCAGAGGGACACTGAAGCTTTCTTT. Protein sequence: CASSQEAQRDTEAFF.

The CDR3 DNA follows: TGTGCCAGCAGTTCCGAGGGACTAGCGGCATACAATGAGCAGTTCTTC. Translating gives CASSSEGLAAYNEQFF. V usage is TRBV12-3 or TRBV12-4 and J usage is TRBJ2-1; 11 bases map to TRBD2. CDR3 length: 16 residues. V lost 4 bases and J lost 4; bases outside the gene matches: 6.

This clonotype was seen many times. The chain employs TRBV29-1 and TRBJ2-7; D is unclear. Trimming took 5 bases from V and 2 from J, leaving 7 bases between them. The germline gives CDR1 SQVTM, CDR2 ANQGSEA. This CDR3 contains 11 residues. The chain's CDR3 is CSVSSAYEQYF. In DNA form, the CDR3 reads TGCAGCGTTAGTAGTGCCTACGAGCAGTACTTC.

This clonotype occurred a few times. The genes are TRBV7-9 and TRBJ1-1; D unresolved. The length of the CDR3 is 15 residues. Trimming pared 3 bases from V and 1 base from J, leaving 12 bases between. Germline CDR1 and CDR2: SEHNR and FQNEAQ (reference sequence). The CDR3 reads CASSFFRGKNTEAFF. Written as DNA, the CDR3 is TGTGCCAGCAGCTTTTTCCGGGGAAAGAACACTGAAGCTTTCTTT.

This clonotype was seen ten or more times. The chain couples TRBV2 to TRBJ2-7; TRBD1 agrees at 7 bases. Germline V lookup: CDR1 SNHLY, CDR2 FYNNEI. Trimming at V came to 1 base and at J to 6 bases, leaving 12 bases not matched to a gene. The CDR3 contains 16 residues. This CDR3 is CASSEGETGKLSEQYF. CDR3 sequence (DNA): TGTGCCAGCAGTGAAGGGGAGACAGGGAAGTTGAGCGAGCAGTACTTC.

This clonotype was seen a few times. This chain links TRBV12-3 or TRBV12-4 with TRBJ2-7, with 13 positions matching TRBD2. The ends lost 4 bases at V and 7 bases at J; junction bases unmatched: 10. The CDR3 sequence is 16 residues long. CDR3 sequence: CASSSTSSGLAGEQYF. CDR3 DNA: TGTGCCAGCAGTTCAACCTCCTCGGGACTAGCGGGGGAGCAGTACTTC.

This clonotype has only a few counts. The CDR3 loop reads CASSKRQGAGGNQPQHF. The CDR3 DNA is TGTGCCAGCAGTAAACGACAGGGGGCCGGGGGCAATCAGCCCCAGCATTTT. The rearrangement uses TRBV12-3 or TRBV12-4 and TRBJ1-5, with 10 bases identical to TRBD1. The CDR3 spans 17 residues. The J segment lost 2 bases and the V segment lost 5 bases, leaving 9 bases of the junction unmatched.